The 22 T cell receptor beta chains listed next were all sequenced from one sample in a study of blood T cell repertoires in COVID-19. Repertoires were generated with immunoSEQ multiplex PCR, while TCRdb's copy carries only in-frame clones and drops some. Of about 350,000 clones listed, approximately 89% are singletons. Sequencing was performed on peripheral blood. The receptors were sampled from a woman aged 60-75 years with COVID-19, enrolled during active disease.

V and J are TRBV18 and TRBJ1-5; D unclear. The CDR3 is made up of 16 amino acids. V was cut by 4 bases and J by 2 bases, with 15 bases left in between. Germline assignment: CDR1 KGHSH and CDR2 LQKENI. DNA of the CDR3: TGTGCCAGCTCACATTCCGGGTCTTCAGGCAATCAGCCCCAGCATTTT. Translation gives CASSHSGSSGNQPQHF. The whole variable domain, remainder taken from reference TRBV18 and TRBJ1-5, is NAGVMQNPRHLVRRRGQEARLRCSPMKGHSHVYWYRQLPEEGLKFMVYLQKENIIDESGMPKERFSAEFPKEGPSILRIQQVVRGDSAAYFCASSHSGSSGNQPQHFGDGTRLSIL.

V and J are TRBV5-5 and TRBJ2-5; 7 nucleotides match TRBD1. The germline V gene has CDR1 SGHKS and CDR2 YYEKEE (reference sequence). V was pared by 0 bases and J by 5 bases, with 4 bases of the junction left unmatched. There are 14 residues in the CDR3. The DNA for the CDR3 is TGTGCCAGCAGCTTGGACAGGGGACGGGAGACCCAGTACTTC. Amino acid sequence: CASSLDRGRETQYF.

J is TRBJ1-1 and V is TRBV28; no firm D call. In germline, CDR1 is MDHEN, CDR2 SYDVKM. V lost 4 bases and J 2 bases, leaving 17 bases between the germline ends. This CDR3 has 16 amino acids. CDR3 amino acids: CASSSPLGGFNTEAFF. CDR3 DNA sequence: TGTGCCAGCAGTTCACCTTTGGGAGGGTTTAACACTGAAGCTTTCTTT.

The V gene is TRBV28, the J gene TRBJ2-7; D might be TRBD2 (5 bases). The CDR3 is 14 residues long. The germline gives CDR1 MDHEN, CDR2 SYDVKM. V was clipped by 5 bases and J by 0 bases, with 11 bases between them. The CDR3 DNA follows: TGTGCCAGCAGTCCAGGAGGCAGCTCCTACGAGCAGTACTTC. This encodes CASSPGGSSYEQYF. Full variable domain (remainder filled in from reference TRBV28 and TRBJ2-7): DVKVTQSSRYLVKRTGEKVFLECVQDMDHENMFWYRQDPGLGLRLIYFSYDVKMKEKGDIPEGYSVSREKKERFSLILESASTNQTSMYLCASSPGGSSYEQYFGPGTRLTVT.

Notes on this clone: The junction differs from germline at one of its ends, possibly a read error. The CDR3 DNA reads as TGTGCCAGCACTTTACTACACGGGACAGAAGCTTTCTTT. This codes for CASTLLHGTEAFF. The chain links TRBV28 to TRBJ1-1, with D possibly TRBD1 on 6 matching bases. The CDR3 loop spans 13 amino acids. From germline, CDR1 is MDHEN and CDR2 SYDVKM.

V and J are TRBV25-1 and TRBJ1-1, with D uncertain. Germline V CDR1 and CDR2: MGHDK, SYGVNS. V was clipped by 2 bases and J by 11 bases, with 9 bases between them. This CDR3 has 11 residues. The CDR3 protein is CASSEQIRAFF. In DNA, the CDR3 is TGTGCCAGCAGTGAACAGATCCGTGCTTTCTTT.

This sequence joins TRBV25-1 and TRBJ2-7, with TRBD2 identical over 8 bases. This CDR3 contains 15 residues. Germline trimming cut 3 bases from V and 3 bases from J; bases unmatched to any gene: 7. Germline assignment: CDR1 MGHDK and CDR2 SYGVNS. Written as DNA, the CDR3 is TGTGCCAGCAGTGACCCGCGGACTAGCTACTACGAGCAGTACTTC. This translates into CASSDPRTSYYEQYF.

This chain connects TRBV27 to TRBJ1-6; unclear D gene. Looked up from germline, CDR1 is MNHEY and CDR2 is SMNVEV (reference sequence). The CDR3 totals 10 residues. The CDR3: CASPAATLHF. The CDR3 nucleotides read TGTGCGAGCCCGGCAGCGACCCTCCACTTT.

This clone showed up just a few times. The chain links TRBV6-4 to TRBJ1-1, with D hard to call. Trimming removed 6 bases from V and 1 base from J, with 9 bases in between. CDR1 and CDR2 from the germline V gene are MRHNA and SNTAGT. The CDR3 has 13 amino acids. The CDR3 nucleotides are TGTGCCAGCAGACTTCACGGGAACACTGAAGCTTTCTTT. Its translation is CASRLHGNTEAFF.

This clone has a handful of counts. The chain couples TRBV5-1 to TRBJ1-1; D possibly corresponds to TRBD1 (5 bases). Germline CDR1 and CDR2: SGHRS and YFSETQ. The CDR3 totals 15 residues. Trimming stripped 4 bases from V and 2 bases from J, with 15 bases between. CDR3 loop: CASSPTGGYNTEAFF. The CDR3 bases are TGCGCCAGCAGCCCGACCGGGGGATACAACACTGAAGCTTTCTTT. The full variable domain, in which reference TRBV5-1 and TRBJ1-1 provide the parts outside the CDR3, is KAGVTQTPRYLIKTRGQQVTLSCSPISGHRSVSWYQQTPGQGLQFLFEYFSETQRNKGNFPGRFSGRQFSNSRSEMNVSTLELGDSALYLCASSPTGGYNTEAFFGQGTRLTVV.

The CDR3 DNA reads TGTGCCAGCAGGCCCAACCAGCGGCGGTACAATGAGCAGTTCTTC. It translates to CASRPNQRRYNEQFF. V and J are TRBV3-1 (or the pseudogene TRBV3-2) and TRBJ2-1; TRBD2 is a possible D gene (5 bases). The CDR3 has 15 residues. The V end was cut by 6 bases, the J end by 4 bases, with 16 bases between. The V gene's germline CDR1 is LGHDT and CDR2 YNNKEL (reference sequence).

This clone has just one count. The chain employs TRBV4-2 and TRBJ1-2, with unresolved D. The CDR3 extends over 13 amino acids. The germline gives CDR1 LGHNA, CDR2 YNFKEQ. V lost 0 bases, J lost 7 bases, and 9 bases lay in between. The DNA for the CDR3 is TGTGCCAGCAGCCAAGATTTCGGAGGTGGCTACACCTTC. Its protein is CASSQDFGGGYTF.

The rearrangement joins TRBV6-2 or TRBV6-3 to TRBJ2-6, with 9 bases aligning to TRBD1. This CDR3 comprises 17 residues. Germline V gene sequence: CDR1 MNHEY, CDR2 SVGEGT. V lost 5 bases and J lost 1; bases outside the gene matches: 6. CDR3 region: CASSPRDRVSGANVLTF. The CDR3 bases are TGTGCCAGCAGTCCCCGGGACAGGGTGTCTGGGGCCAACGTCCTGACTTTC.

The V gene is TRBV2, the J gene TRBJ1-6; 8 positions match TRBD1. J was trimmed by 6 bases and V by 6 bases; bases with no gene match: 10. The length of the CDR3 is 16 residues. The germline V gene has CDR1 SNHLY and CDR2 FYNNEI. In DNA, the CDR3 is TGTGCCAGCAGGGCAAATCCCACAGGGGGTAATTCACCCCTCCACTTT. Protein: CASRANPTGGNSPLHF.

The chain is built from TRBV28 and TRBJ1-1; maybe TRBD1 (5 bases). CDR1 and CDR2 from the germline V gene are MDHEN and SYDVKM. This CDR3 has 13 residues. V was clipped by 8 bases and J by 2 bases, with 12 bases between them. The CDR3 DNA sequence: TGTGCCAGCGACAGACAGCTAAACACTGAAGCTTTCTTT. Its translation: CASDRQLNTEAFF. Combining the CDR3 with reference TRBV28 and TRBJ1-1 gives the whole variable domain DVKVTQSSRYLVKRTGEKVFLECVQDMDHENMFWYRQDPGLGLRLIYFSYDVKMKEKGDIPEGYSVSREKKERFSLILESASTNQTSMYLCASDRQLNTEAFFGQGTRLTVV.

The chain has TRBV9 and TRBJ2-1; TRBD2 agrees at 7 bases. The CDR3 is 16 residues long. V was pared by 0 bases and J by 0 bases, with 3 bases of the junction left unmatched. Germline CDR1 reads SGDLS; CDR2 reads YYNGEE. CDR3 sequence: CASSVAWTSSYNEQFF. The CDR3 nucleotides read TGTGCCAGCAGCGTAGCTTGGACTAGCTCCTACAATGAGCAGTTCTTC.

This clone was observed once. The chain employs TRBV6-2 or TRBV6-3 and TRBJ1-2; the D gene is possibly TRBD1 (5 bases). The CDR3 runs to 14 residues. Germline CDR1 is MNHEY and CDR2 is SVGEGT. The V gene lost 0 bases and the J gene lost 6 bases, with 11 bases spanning the gap. The CDR3 DNA sequence: TGTGCCAGCAGTTACTCGAGTCTGGGGCATGGCTACACCTTC. Translated, it gives CASSYSSLGHGYTF.

V gene TRBV27 combines with J gene TRBJ2-2; D is uncertain. This CDR3 region has 13 residues. CDR1 and CDR2 (germline): MNHEY, SMNVEV (reference sequence). V was pared by 6 bases and J by 1 base, with 6 bases between. The CDR3 DNA follows: TGTGCCAGCAGGAGGAGGAACACCGGGGAGCTGTTTTTT. Encoded protein: CASRRRNTGELFF.

The rearrangement links TRBV27 to TRBJ1-3, with 8 bases matching TRBD1. The CDR3 is 15 residues long. CDR1 and CDR2 (germline): MNHEY, SMNVEV (reference sequence). The V segment lost 4 bases and the J segment 2 bases; nucleotides outside the gene matches: 4. The CDR3 loop is CASSSRGQAGNTIYF. The CDR3 coding sequence is TGTGCCAGCAGTTCCAGGGGGCAGGCTGGAAACACCATATATTTT.

This rearrangement joins TRBV6-5 to TRBJ2-1; 15 nucleotides agree with TRBD2. Germline V gene lookup returns CDR1 MNHEY and CDR2 SVGAGI. The CDR3 length is 14 residues. The V gene end was trimmed by 8 bases and the J gene end by 14 bases; junction bases not matched to a gene: 10. The CDR3 region is CASELGTSGGWEFF. CDR3 DNA sequence: TGTGCCAGCGAGTTAGGGACTAGCGGGGGGTGGGAGTTCTTC.

This clone has only one observation. The chain recombines TRBV6-4 with TRBJ1-2; 7 positions match TRBD1. J was trimmed by 3 bases and V by 6 bases; bases with no gene match: 7. Germline lookup yields CDR1 MRHNA and CDR2 SNTAGT. The CDR3 length is 14 residues. CDR3 in amino acids: CASSLTGTDYGYTF. Written as DNA, the CDR3 is TGTGCCAGCAGCCTCACGGGGACAGACTATGGCTACACCTTC.

This sequence joins TRBV2 and TRBJ2-3; a possible D gene is TRBD2 (5 bases). Trimming cost V 4 bases and J 0 bases, with 11 bases left between them. The CDR3 sequence is 15 residues long. CDR1 is SNHLY, CDR2 FYNNEI, per germline. The CDR3 loop reads CASSGWRTSTDTQYF. CDR3 sequence (DNA): TGTGCCAGCAGTGGATGGCGGACTAGCACAGATACGCAGTATTTT.